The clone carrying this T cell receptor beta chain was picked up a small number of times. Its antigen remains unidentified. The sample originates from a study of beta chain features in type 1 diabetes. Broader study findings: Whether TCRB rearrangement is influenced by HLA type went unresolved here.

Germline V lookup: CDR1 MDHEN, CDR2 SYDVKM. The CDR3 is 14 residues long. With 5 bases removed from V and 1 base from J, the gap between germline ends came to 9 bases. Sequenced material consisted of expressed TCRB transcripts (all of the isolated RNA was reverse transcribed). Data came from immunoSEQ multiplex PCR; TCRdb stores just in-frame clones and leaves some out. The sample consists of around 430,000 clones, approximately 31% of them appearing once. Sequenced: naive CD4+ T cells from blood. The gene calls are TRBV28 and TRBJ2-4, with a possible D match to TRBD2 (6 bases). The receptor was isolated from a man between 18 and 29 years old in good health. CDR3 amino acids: CASSGRFAKNIQYF. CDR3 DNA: TGTGCCAGCAGTGGGAGGTTCGCCAAAAACATTCAGTACTTC.